In its sample, the clone carrying this T cell receptor (beta chain) was seen a few times. This specimen belongs to a study of blood T cell repertoires in COVID-19. As for the study in general: The cDNA or gDNA used as material had been derived from T cells, B-cell-depleted T cells, or PBMCs.

This table comes from immunoSEQ multiplex PCR, and its TCRdb copy is limited to in-frame clones, with some not included. The sample carries 100,000 to 150,000 clones, about 87% recorded once. The germline V gene encodes CDR1 SGHAT and CDR2 FQNNGV. Trimming took 5 bases from V and 4 from J, leaving 14 bases between them. This CDR3 has 14 amino acids. This TCR was recovered from a man aged 50-60 years with acute or convalescent COVID-19. The J gene is TRBJ1-1, the V gene TRBV11-2; possible D gene TRBD1, 6 bases. The sample comprised peripheral blood. Written as DNA, the CDR3 is TGTGCCAGCAGCCTACTAGGGGGGGGCACTGAAGCTTTCTTT. Translated, it gives CASSLLGGGTEAFF.